This TCR beta chain was identified during a study of OX40 agonist ivuxolimab in advanced cancers. Using immunoSEQ multiplex PCR, the repertoire was profiled, and TCRdb retains in-frame clones only, with some absent. The sample includes around 69,000 clones, roughly nine tenths seen only once; the top ten take approximately 4%. Per the germline V gene, CDR1 is SNHLY and CDR2 is FYNNEI. V was clipped by 2 bases and J by 0 bases, with 9 bases between them. The CDR3 extends over 15 amino acids. This sequence was found in an adult with an advanced solid tumor such as melanoma, head and neck, liver or kidney cancer. The material sequenced was CD4+ or CD8+ T cells sorted from blood, taken in a trial of the OX40 agonist ivuxolimab. V usage is TRBV2 and J usage is TRBJ2-3, with D perhaps TRBD2 (5 bases). The DNA of the CDR3 is TGTGCCAGCAGTGAAAGGGAGATTAGCACAGATACGCAGTATTTT. It translates to CASSEREISTDTQYF.